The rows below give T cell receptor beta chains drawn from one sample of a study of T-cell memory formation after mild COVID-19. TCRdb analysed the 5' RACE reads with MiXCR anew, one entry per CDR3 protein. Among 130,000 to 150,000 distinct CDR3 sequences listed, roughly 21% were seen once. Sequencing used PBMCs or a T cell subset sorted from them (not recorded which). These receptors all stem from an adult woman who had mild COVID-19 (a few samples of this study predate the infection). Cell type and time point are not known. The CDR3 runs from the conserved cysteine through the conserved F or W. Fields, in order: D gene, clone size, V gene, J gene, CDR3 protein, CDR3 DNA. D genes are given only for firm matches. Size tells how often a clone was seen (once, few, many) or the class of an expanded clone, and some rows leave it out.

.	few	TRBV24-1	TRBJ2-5	CATSERLEETQYF	TGTGCCACCAGTGAGAGGCTGGAAGAGACCCAGTACTTC
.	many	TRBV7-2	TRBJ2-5	CASSAGGWGRQETQYF	TGTGCCAGCAGCGCCGGCGGATGGGGAAGGCAAGAGACCCAGTACTTC
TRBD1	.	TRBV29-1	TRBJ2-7	CSVLTGGSNEQYF	TGCAGCGTCTTGACAGGGGGCTCGAACGAGCAGTACTTC
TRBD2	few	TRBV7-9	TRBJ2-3	CASSIRLAGGPGTDTQYF	TGTGCCAGCAGCATTCGACTAGCGGGGGGGCCAGGCACAGATACGCAGTATTTT
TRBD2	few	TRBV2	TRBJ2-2	CASSERGQRGGLAGELFF	TGTGCCAGCAGTGAGCGTGGGCAGCGGGGGGGCCTCGCCGGGGAGCTGTTTTTT
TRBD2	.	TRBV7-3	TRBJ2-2	CASSYGLAGNTGELFF	TGTGCCAGCAGTTATGGACTAGCGGGGAACACCGGGGAGCTGTTTTTT
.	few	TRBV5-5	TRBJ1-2	CASSLGLGEGYTF	TGTGCCAGCAGCTTGGGGCTGGGGGAAGGCTACACCTTC
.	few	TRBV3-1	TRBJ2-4	CASSPPGMSNIQYF	TGTGCCAGCAGCCCCCCAGGAATGTCAAACATTCAGTACTTC
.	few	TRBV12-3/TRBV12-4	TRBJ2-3	CASTLAPGPTDTQYF	TGTGCCAGCACCCTTGCGCCGGGTCCCACAGATACGCAGTATTTT
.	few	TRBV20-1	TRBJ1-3	CSARDANRQSGNTIYF	TGCAGTGCTAGAGATGCAAACAGGCAATCTGGAAACACCATATATTTT
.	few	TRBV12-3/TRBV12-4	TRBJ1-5	CASWRTYSNQPQHF	TGTGCCAGCTGGCGGACCTATAGCAATCAGCCCCAGCATTTT
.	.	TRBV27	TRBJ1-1	CASSSSRVNTEAFF	TGTGCCAGCAGTTCCTCCCGGGTGAACACTGAAGCTTTCTTT
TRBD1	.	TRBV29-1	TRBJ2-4	CSVAIGQGVVEAKNIQYF	TGCAGCGTTGCCATAGGACAGGGAGTGGTGGAAGCCAAAAACATTCAGTACTTC
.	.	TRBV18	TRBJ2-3	CASSSALRTDTQYF	TGTGCCAGCTCGAGCGCACTACGCACAGATACGCAGTATTTT
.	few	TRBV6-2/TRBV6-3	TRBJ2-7	CASRRRTASAYEQYF	TGTGCCAGCAGACGACGGACGGCCTCGGCCTACGAGCAGTACTTC
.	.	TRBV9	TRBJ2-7	CASSALRDGVYEQYF	TGTGCCAGCAGCGCACTCCGGGACGGAGTCTACGAGCAGTACTTC
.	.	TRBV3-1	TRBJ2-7	CASSQARGSYEQYF	TGTGCCAGCAGCCAAGCCCGGGGCTCCTACGAGCAGTACTTC
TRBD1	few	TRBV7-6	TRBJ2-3	CASSQGPGQWNTQYF	TGTGCCAGCAGCCAGGGACCGGGACAGTGGAATACGCAGTATTTT
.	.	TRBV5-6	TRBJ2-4	CASSPDRGGNIQYF	TGTGCCAGCAGCCCTGACAGGGGAGGGAACATTCAGTACTTC
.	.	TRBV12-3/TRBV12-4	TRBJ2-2	CASSLFRSGELFF	TGTGCCAGCAGTTTATTTCGGAGCGGGGAGCTGTTTTTT
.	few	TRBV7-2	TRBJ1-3	CASSPRTGGNTIYF	TGTGCCAGCAGCCCCCGGACGGGAGGAAACACCATATATTTT
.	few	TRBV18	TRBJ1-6	CASSLDSNSPLHF	TGTGCCAGCTCACTGGACAGTAATTCACCCCTCCACTTT
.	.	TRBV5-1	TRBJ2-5	CASSSTQGLYQETQYF	TGCGCCAGCAGCTCAACACAGGGTCTGTACCAAGAGACCCAGTACTTC
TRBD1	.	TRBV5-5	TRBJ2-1	CASSSTPGTGGANMPYNEQFF	TGTGCCAGCAGCTCCACCCCCGGGACAGGGGGCGCGAATATGCCCTACAATGAGCAGTTCTTC
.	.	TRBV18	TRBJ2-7	CASSPPSSYEQYF	TGTGCCAGCTCACCACCGAGCTCCTACGAGCAGTACTTC
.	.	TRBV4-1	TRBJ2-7	CASSQARTGIYEQYF	TGCGCCAGCAGCCAAGCTCGCACGGGGATCTACGAGCAGTACTTC
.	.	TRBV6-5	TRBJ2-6	CASSSTGSLANVLTF	TGTGCCAGCAGTTCGACAGGCTCCCTGGCCAACGTCCTGACTTTC
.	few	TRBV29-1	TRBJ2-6	CSVGGTSGANVLTF	TGCAGCGTTGGGGGCACTTCTGGGGCCAACGTCCTGACTTTC
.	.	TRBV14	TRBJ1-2	CASSPRRAYGYTF	TGTGCCAGCAGCCCGCGCCGGGCCTATGGCTACACCTTC
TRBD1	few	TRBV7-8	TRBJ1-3	CASSGVTGPRNTIYF	TGTGCCAGCAGCGGCGTGACAGGGCCTCGAAACACCATATATTTT
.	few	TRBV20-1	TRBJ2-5	CSAEEEETQYF	TGCAGTGCTGAGGAAGAGGAGACCCAGTACTTC
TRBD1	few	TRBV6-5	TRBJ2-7	CASSIITGTGYEQYF	TGTGCCAGCAGTATCATCACCGGGACAGGGTACGAGCAGTACTTC
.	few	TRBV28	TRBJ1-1	CASSDAGSEAFF	TGTGCCAGCAGTGATGCCGGGTCTGAAGCTTTCTTT
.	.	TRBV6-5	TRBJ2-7	CASREDGSYEQYF	TGTGCCAGCAGAGAGGACGGCTCCTACGAGCAGTACTTC
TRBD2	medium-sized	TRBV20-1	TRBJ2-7	CSAQKGRAGGYEQYF	TGCAGTGCCCAAAAGGGGAGAGCGGGAGGTTACGAGCAGTACTTC
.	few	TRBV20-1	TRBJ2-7	CSARVHEQYF	TGCAGTGCTAGAGTTCACGAGCAGTACTTC
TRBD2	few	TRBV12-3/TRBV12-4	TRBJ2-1	CASTPGTSGTYNEQFF	TGTGCCAGCACCCCAGGGACTAGCGGGACCTACAATGAGCAGTTCTTC
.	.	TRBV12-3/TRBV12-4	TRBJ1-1	CASISGAGTEAFF	TGTGCCAGCATTTCCGGGGCGGGCACTGAAGCTTTCTTT
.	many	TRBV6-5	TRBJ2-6	CASRLTGYGANVLTF	TGTGCCAGCAGACTTACAGGGTACGGGGCCAACGTCCTGACTTTC
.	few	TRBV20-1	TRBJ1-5	CSAETGIGQPQHF	TGCAGTGCTGAGACAGGAATAGGGCAGCCCCAGCATTTT
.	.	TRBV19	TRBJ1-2	CASSHNYGYTF	TGTGCCAGTAGTCATAACTATGGCTACACCTTC
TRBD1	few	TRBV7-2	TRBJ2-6	CASSAGQGFVPGANVLTF	TGTGCCAGCAGCGCGGGACAGGGATTTGTGCCTGGGGCCAACGTCCTGACTTTC